This paragraph covers one TCR beta chain sequence. The source of the sample is a study of T cell repertoires in cytomegalovirus infection. Whole-study context: Both CMV infection and a matching HLA type were indicated by public TCR beta signatures.

J lost 1 base, V lost 5 bases, and 10 bases had no gene match. This CDR3 comprises 15 residues. Germline-derived CDR1 and CDR2 are DFQATT and SNEGSKA (reference sequence). TCRdb called the reads again in MiXCR, with one record for every CDR3 protein. The table shows roughly 280,000 distinct CDR3 sequences, with around 8.7% occurring only once. The sequencing input was PBMCs. The gene calls are TRBV20-1 and TRBJ1-1; TRBD1 matches at 7 bases. The TCR comes from a human donor in good health (CMV status not recorded). Some clones in this sample may be carry-over from other donors' samples. CDR3 DNA: TGCAGTGCTCCCGCCCCGACAGGGAGGAACACTGAAGCTTTCTTT. Its translation is CSAPAPTGRNTEAFF.